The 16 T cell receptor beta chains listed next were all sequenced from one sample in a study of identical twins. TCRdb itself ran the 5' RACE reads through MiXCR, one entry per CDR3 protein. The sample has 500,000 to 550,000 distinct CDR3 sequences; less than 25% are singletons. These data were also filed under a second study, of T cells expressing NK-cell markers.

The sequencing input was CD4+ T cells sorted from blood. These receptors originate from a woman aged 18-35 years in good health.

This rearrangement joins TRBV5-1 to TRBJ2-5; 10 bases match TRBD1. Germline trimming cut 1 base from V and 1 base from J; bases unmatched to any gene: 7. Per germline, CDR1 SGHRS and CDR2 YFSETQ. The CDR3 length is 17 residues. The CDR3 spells CASSLRTGGSGQETQYF. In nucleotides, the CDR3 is TGCGCCAGCAGCTTGCGGACAGGGGGTTCGGGCCAAGAGACCCAGTACTTC.

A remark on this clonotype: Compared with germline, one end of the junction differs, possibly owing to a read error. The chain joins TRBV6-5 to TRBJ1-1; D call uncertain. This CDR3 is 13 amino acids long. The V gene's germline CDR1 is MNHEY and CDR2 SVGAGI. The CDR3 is CARSSQMNTEAFF. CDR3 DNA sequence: TGTGCCAGAAGTTCCCAAATGAACACTGAAGCTTTCTTT.

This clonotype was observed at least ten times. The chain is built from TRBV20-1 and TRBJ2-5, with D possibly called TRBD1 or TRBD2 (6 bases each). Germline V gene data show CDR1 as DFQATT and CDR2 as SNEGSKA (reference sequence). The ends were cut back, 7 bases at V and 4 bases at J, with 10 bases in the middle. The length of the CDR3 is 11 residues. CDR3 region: CSVEGGETQYF. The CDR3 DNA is TGCAGTGTCGAGGGGGGAGAGACCCAGTACTTC.

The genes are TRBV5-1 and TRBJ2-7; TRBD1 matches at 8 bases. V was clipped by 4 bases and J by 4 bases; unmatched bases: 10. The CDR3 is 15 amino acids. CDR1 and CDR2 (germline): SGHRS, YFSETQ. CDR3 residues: CASSHSGTGEYEQYF. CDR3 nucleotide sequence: TGCGCCAGCAGCCACAGTGGGACAGGAGAGTACGAGCAGTACTTC.

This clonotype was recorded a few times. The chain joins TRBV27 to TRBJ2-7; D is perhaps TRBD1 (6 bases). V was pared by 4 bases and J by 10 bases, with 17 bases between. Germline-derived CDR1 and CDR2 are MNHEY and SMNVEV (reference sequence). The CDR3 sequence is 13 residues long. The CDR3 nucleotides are TGTGCCAGCAGTTCGGATACCAGACAGGTCCAGTACTTC. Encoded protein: CASSSDTRQVQYF.

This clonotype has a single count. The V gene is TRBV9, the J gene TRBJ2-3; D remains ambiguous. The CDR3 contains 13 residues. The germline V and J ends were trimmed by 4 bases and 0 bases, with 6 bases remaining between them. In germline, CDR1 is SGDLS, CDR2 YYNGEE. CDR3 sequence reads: CASSYTSTDTQYF. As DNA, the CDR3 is TGTGCCAGCAGCTATACTAGCACAGATACGCAGTATTTT.

CDR3 DNA sequence: TGTGCCAGCAGTGTCAGCCTAGCGGACTCCTACGAGCAGTACTTC. Its translation: CASSVSLADSYEQYF. The genes are TRBV2 and TRBJ2-7; 7 nucleotides match TRBD2. The V gene's germline CDR1 is SNHLY and CDR2 FYNNEI. The CDR3 length is 15 residues. The V gene end was trimmed by 4 bases and the J gene end by 0 bases; junction bases not matched to a gene: 6.

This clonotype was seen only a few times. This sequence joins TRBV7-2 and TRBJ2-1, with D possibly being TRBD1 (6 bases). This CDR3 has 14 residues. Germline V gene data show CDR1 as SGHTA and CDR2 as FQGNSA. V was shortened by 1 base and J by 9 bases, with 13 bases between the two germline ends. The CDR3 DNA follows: TGTGCCAGCAGCTTAGACAGGGTAGGGGGTGAGCAGTTCTTC. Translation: CASSLDRVGGEQFF. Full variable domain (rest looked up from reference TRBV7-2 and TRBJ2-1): GAGVSQSPSNKVTEKGKDVELRCDPISGHTALYWYRQSLGQGLEFLIYFQGNSAPDKSGLPSDRFSAERTGGSVSTLTIQRTQQEDSAVYLCASSLDRVGGEQFFGPGTRLTVL.

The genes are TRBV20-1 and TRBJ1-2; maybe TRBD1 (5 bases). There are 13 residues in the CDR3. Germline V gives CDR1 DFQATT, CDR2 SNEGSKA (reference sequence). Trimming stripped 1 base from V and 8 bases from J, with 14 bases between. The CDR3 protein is CSARGEGMVGYTF. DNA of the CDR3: TGCAGTGCTAGAGGGGAGGGGATGGTGGGCTACACCTTC.

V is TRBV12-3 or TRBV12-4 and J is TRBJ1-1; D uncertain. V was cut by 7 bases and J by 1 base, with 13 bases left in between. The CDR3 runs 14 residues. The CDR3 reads CASTLRAPNTEAFF. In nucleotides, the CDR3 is TGTGCCAGCACTCTTAGGGCTCCGAACACTGAAGCTTTCTTT.

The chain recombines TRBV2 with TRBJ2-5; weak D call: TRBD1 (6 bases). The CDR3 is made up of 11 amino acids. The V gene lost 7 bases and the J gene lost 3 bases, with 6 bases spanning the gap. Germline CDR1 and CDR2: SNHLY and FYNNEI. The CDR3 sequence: CASKGEETQYF. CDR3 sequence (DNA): TGTGCCAGCAAGGGGGAAGAGACCCAGTACTTC.

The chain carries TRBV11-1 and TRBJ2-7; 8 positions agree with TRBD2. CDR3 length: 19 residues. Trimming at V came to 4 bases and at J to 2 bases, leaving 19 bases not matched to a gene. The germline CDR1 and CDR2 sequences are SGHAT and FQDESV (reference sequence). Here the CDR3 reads CASSSRWGKGGGPTYEQYF. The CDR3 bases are TGTGCCAGCAGCTCTAGGTGGGGGAAAGGCGGGGGGCCCACCTACGAGCAGTACTTC.

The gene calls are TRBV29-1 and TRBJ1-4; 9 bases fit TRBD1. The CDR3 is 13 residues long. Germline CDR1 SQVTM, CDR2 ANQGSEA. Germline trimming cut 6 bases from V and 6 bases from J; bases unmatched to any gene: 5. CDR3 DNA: TGCAGCGTAGAACAGGGGGCCGATGAAAAACTGTTTTTT. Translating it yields CSVEQGADEKLFF.

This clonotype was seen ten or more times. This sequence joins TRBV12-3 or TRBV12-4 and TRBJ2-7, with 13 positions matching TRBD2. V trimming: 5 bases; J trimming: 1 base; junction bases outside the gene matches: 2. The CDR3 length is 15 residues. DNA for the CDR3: TGTGCCAGCAGTCCGGGACTAGCGGGGTCCTACGAGCAGTACTTC. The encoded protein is CASSPGLAGSYEQYF.

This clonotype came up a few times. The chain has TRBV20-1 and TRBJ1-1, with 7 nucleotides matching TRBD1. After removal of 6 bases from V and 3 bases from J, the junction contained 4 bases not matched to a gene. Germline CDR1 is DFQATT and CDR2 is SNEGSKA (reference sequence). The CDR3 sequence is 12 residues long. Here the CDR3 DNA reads TGCAGTGCCCGGGACAGCCACACTGAAGCTTTCTTT. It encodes CSARDSHTEAFF.

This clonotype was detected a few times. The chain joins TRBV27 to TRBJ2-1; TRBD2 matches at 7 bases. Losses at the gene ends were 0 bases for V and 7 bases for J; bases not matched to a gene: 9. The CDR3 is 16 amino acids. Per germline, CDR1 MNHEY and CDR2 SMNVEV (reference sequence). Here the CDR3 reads CASSLSRAPGGNEQFF. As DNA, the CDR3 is TGTGCCAGCAGTTTATCGAGGGCCCCCGGGGGGAATGAGCAGTTCTTC.